The clone carrying this T cell receptor beta chain has ten or more counts. Its target is not known. This sample stems from a study of identical twins. General study findings and limits: Compared with models, monozygotic twins showed more out-of-frame TCR alpha sharing.

With template switching, a universal primer site was added, and the cDNA carried unique molecular identifiers. One entry per CDR3 protein, called by TCRdb with MiXCR from the 5' RACE reads. Altogether under 250,000 distinct CDR3 sequences are present, 9.4% being singletons, with the ten largest covering approximately 5.1%. CDR1 SGHTA and CDR2 FQGNSA come from the germline V gene. The CDR3 runs to 15 residues. Deletions cut 1 base from V and 0 bases from J, with 7 bases between. This TCR was recovered from a woman aged 18-29 years in good health. Sequencing was carried out using memory (CD45RO+) T cells sorted from blood. The V call is TRBV7-2, the J call TRBJ2-1, with D unresolved. DNA for the CDR3: TGTGCCAGCAGCTTAGAGGGTTTCTCCTACAATGAGCAGTTCTTC. Protein product: CASSLEGFSYNEQFF. Full variable domain (remainder filled in from reference TRBV7-2 and TRBJ2-1): GAGVSQSPSNKVTEKGKDVELRCDPISGHTALYWYRQSLGQGLEFLIYFQGNSAPDKSGLPSDRFSAERTGGSVSTLTIQRTQQEDSAVYLCASSLEGFSYNEQFFGPGTRLTVL.